These T cell receptor beta chains were read from a single sample in a study of T cell responses to AZD1222 COVID-19 vaccine. Assay used: immunoSEQ multiplex PCR; TCRdb lists only in-frame clones, some missing. The data hold approximately 140,000 clones, with less than 95% observed a single time. The starting material was peripheral blood, obtained on day 0 of AZD1222 vaccination. The receptors were gathered from an adult in good health. CDR3s include the opening cysteine and the closing phenylalanine or tryptophan. A D gene is named only where the DNA matches it firmly. Size tells how often a clone was seen (once, few, many) or the class of an expanded clone, and some rows leave it out.

d_call	j_call	cdr3_length	clone_size	v_call	cdr3_aa	cdr3_nt
TRBD1	TRBJ1-4	16	NA	TRBV28	CASSPQGGARIEKLFF	TGTGCCAGCAGTCCCCAGGGGGGGGCTCGTATTGAAAAACTGTTTTTT
TRBD2	TRBJ2-2	15	few	TRBV7-2	CASSTLLAGVGELFF	TGTGCCAGCAGCACCCTTTTGGCGGGGGTCGGGGAGCTGTTTTTT
NA	TRBJ2-2	17	NA	TRBV5-1	CASSLAVSGPNTGELFF	TGCGCCAGCAGCTTGGCCGTGTCGGGGCCGAACACCGGGGAGCTGTTTTTT
NA	TRBJ1-1	14	NA	TRBV25-1	CASSEYNRNTEAFF	TGTGCCAGCAGTGAATATAATCGGAACACTGAAGCTTTCTTT
TRBD2	TRBJ2-3	16	NA	TRBV5-4	CASSPTLAAGTDTQYF	TGTGCCAGCAGTCCTACACTAGCGGCGGGCACAGATACGCAGTATTTT
NA	TRBJ1-5	13	NA	TRBV15	CATSRTWDQPQHF	TGTGCCACCAGCAGGACGTGGGATCAGCCCCAGCATTTT
TRBD2	TRBJ2-3	16	NA	TRBV9	CASSVGSGGFTDTQYF	TGTGCCAGCAGCGTTGGTAGCGGGGGGTTCACAGATACGCAGTATTTT
NA	TRBJ2-5	13	NA	TRBV9	CASSGVGRETQYF	TGTGCCAGCAGCGGGGTTGGGCGGGAGACCCAGTACTTC
NA	TRBJ1-1	15	once	TRBV18	CASSFRTVRSTEAFF	TGTGCCAGCTCATTTCGGACAGTCCGTAGCACTGAAGCTTTCTTT
NA	TRBJ2-3	17	NA	TRBV18	CASSPLDLAGSRDTQYF	TGTGCCAGCTCACCCCTGGACCTTGCGGGATCTCGAGATACGCAGTATTTT
NA	TRBJ1-6	14	NA	TRBV10-3	CAISIDRINSPLHF	TGTGCCATCAGTATCGACAGGATTAATTCACCCCTCCACTTT
NA	TRBJ2-1	16	NA	TRBV27	CASSPYPWGIGNEQFF	TGTGCCAGCAGTCCATATCCGTGGGGAATTGGCAATGAGCAGTTCTTC
TRBD1	TRBJ1-1	16	once	TRBV27	CASSLLAGGSVAEAFF	TGTGCCAGCAGTTTATTGGCAGGGGGGTCGGTCGCTGAAGCTTTCTTT
NA	TRBJ1-5	14	NA	TRBV24-1	CATSDPTGNQPQHF	TGTGCCACCAGTGATCCCACAGGGAATCAGCCCCAGCATTTT
TRBD2	TRBJ2-1	17	NA	TRBV9	CASSPALAGGPYNEQFF	TGTGCCAGCAGCCCAGCCCTAGCGGGAGGGCCTTACAATGAGCAGTTCTTC
NA	TRBJ1-4	15	NA	TRBV21-1	CAGLTEGTDNEKLFF	TGTGCCGGACTCACCGAGGGGACAGATAATGAAAAACTGTTTTTT
NA	TRBJ1-6	16	NA	TRBV5-1	CASSLAAPLWDSPLHF	TGCGCCAGCAGCTTGGCTGCCCCGCTTTGGGATTCACCCCTCCACTTT
NA	TRBJ1-6	14	NA	TRBV11-2	CASSLDPFNSPLHF	TGTGCCAGCAGCTTAGATCCTTTCAATTCACCCCTCCACTTT
TRBD1	TRBJ1-1	13	NA	TRBV3-1/TRBV3-2	CASSQVQGVVAFF	TGTGCCAGCAGCCAGGTACAGGGGGTTGTAGCTTTCTTT
NA	TRBJ1-2	14	NA	TRBV7-2	CASSLVPVPGDYTF	TGTGCCAGCAGCTTAGTACCGGTCCCGGGGGACTACACCTTC
NA	TRBJ1-2	18	once	TRBV7-2	CASSLVPNDRDDNYGYTF	TGTGCCAGCAGCTTAGTCCCCAACGACCGGGACGATAACTATGGCTACACCTTC
NA	TRBJ1-6	14	NA	TRBV9	CASSVSSSESPLHF	TGTGCCAGCAGCGTTTCGTCATCTGAATCACCCCTCCACTTT
NA	TRBJ2-2	15	NA	TRBV2	CASSGWAANTGELFF	TGTGCCAGCAGTGGTTGGGCAGCTAACACCGGGGAGCTGTTTTTT
TRBD2	TRBJ2-1	13	NA	TRBV3-1/TRBV3-2	CASQLAGRNEQFF	TGTGCCAGCCAACTAGCGGGGAGGAATGAGCAGTTCTTC
TRBD1	TRBJ2-2	16	NA	TRBV2	CASSYMDRPRTGELFF	TGTGCCAGCAGTTACATGGACAGGCCACGCACCGGGGAGCTGTTTTTT
NA	TRBJ1-6	12	NA	TRBV7-2	CASSLNSSPLHF	TGTGCCAGCAGCTTGAATAGTTCACCCCTCCACTTT
TRBD2	TRBJ2-1	17	NA	TRBV5-4	CASSLGLAGDSYNEQFF	TGTGCCAGCAGCTTAGGACTAGCGGGGGATTCCTACAATGAGCAGTTCTTC
TRBD1	TRBJ1-1	13	NA	TRBV30	CAWRGQMNTEAFF	TGTGCCTGGAGGGGACAGATGAACACTGAAGCTTTCTTT
NA	TRBJ1-1	14	NA	TRBV6-5	CASSIQGFRTEAFF	TGTGCCAGCAGTATACAGGGTTTTCGCACTGAAGCTTTCTTT
NA	TRBJ2-1	15	once	TRBV18	CASSPLLEGYNEQFF	TGTGCCAGCTCACCACTGTTGGAGGGTTACAATGAGCAGTTCTTC
NA	TRBJ1-1	13	NA	TRBV10-3	CAISVTGNTEAFF	TGTGCCATCAGCGTCACAGGGAACACTGAAGCTTTCTTT
NA	TRBJ1-2	12	NA	TRBV29-1	CSADQRRDGYTF	TGCAGCGCTGATCAGCGGAGGGATGGCTACACCTTC
NA	TRBJ1-3	14	NA	TRBV27	CASSPLYSGNTIYF	TGTGCCAGCAGTCCCCTCTACTCTGGAAACACCATATATTTT
NA	TRBJ1-4	14	NA	TRBV5-6	CASSLPRANEKLFF	TGTGCCAGCAGCTTGCCGCGGGCTAATGAAAAACTGTTTTTT
TRBD2	TRBJ2-3	17	NA	TRBV7-2	CASSRPGAGGNTDTQYF	TGTGCCAGCAGCCGTCCTGGGGCGGGGGGCAACACAGATACGCAGTATTTT
TRBD1	TRBJ1-1	13	NA	TRBV6-5	CASKQGEIGEAFF	TGTGCCAGCAAACAGGGGGAGATTGGTGAAGCTTTCTTT
NA	TRBJ1-4	15	NA	TRBV6-5	CASSYIQGFGEKLFF	TGTGCCAGCAGTTACATACAGGGATTTGGGGAAAAACTGTTTTTT
NA	TRBJ2-4	11	NA	TRBV3-1/TRBV3-2	CASSQKNIQYF	TGTGCCAGCAGCCAAAAAAACATTCAGTACTTC
TRBD2	TRBJ2-5	18	NA	TRBV20-1	CSASDGLANVVIQETQYF	TGCAGTGCTAGTGATGGACTAGCAAATGTAGTTATCCAAGAGACCCAGTACTTC
NA	TRBJ2-1	12	NA	TRBV5-1	CASIDVNNEQFF	TGCGCCAGCATCGATGTAAACAATGAGCAGTTCTTC
NA	TRBJ1-2	12	NA	TRBV19	CASTVGNYGYTF	TGTGCCAGCACAGTCGGTAACTATGGCTACACCTTC
TRBD2	TRBJ2-1	15	NA	TRBV19	CASSIGTSGPNEQFF	TGTGCCAGTAGTATCGGGACTAGCGGGCCCAATGAGCAGTTCTTC